What follows is one TCR beta chain and its context. As yet, its antigen is unknown. V was pared by 4 bases and J by 3 bases, with 14 bases between. CDR1 is SGHKS and CDR2 is YYEKEE in the germline V gene (reference sequence). CDR3 length equals 14 residues. TCRdb's copy holds only in-frame clones and misses some; the assay was immunoSEQ multiplex PCR. The data hold over 60,000 clones, with roughly 80% observed a single time. Time point of the sample: blood 4 weeks post-SBRT, at nephrectomy. The treatment denotes: 15 Gy SBRT to primary tumor, nephrectomy 4 weeks later. Nephrectomy followed 15 Gy stereotactic body radiation by 4 weeks. These data originate in a study of radiation and T cells in renal cell carcinoma. Study conclusions and caveats: Top tumor clonotypes rose in blood 2 weeks post-radiation, then contracted. Pretreatment tumor biopsies were lacking, so baseline clonotypes are unknown.

The chain employs TRBV5-5 and TRBJ2-7, with D possibly being TRBD1 (6 bases). This receptor was identified in a woman in her fifties or sixties with renal cell carcinoma. Sample: blood, taken from a patient whose treatment included radiotherapy and nephrectomy. DNA for the CDR3: TGTGCCAGCAGCCCCGGGACACGAGACTACGAGCAGTACTTC. This gives the protein CASSPGTRDYEQYF. Full variable domain (missing parts from reference TRBV5-5 and TRBJ2-7): DAGVTQSPTHLIKTRGQQVTLRCSPISGHKSVSWYQQVLGQGPQFIFQYYEKEERGRGNFPDRFSARQFPNYSSELNVNALLLGDSALYLCASSPGTRDYEQYFGPGTRLTVT.